This note documents a single T cell receptor (beta chain) sequence. The antigen is undetermined. Each patient's relapse followed autologous stem cell transplantation, and brentuximab vedotin exposure varied. Progressive disease, partial response or complete response was each patient's best response. V lost 3 bases and J lost 2, with 4 bases in between. Germline CDR1 and CDR2: SQVTM and ANQGSEA. The CDR3 spans 11 residues. The data derive from a study of PD-1 blockade in classical Hodgkin lymphoma. Study findings and constraints: Undefined causes, possibly disease activity or prior therapy, underlie the repertoire differences. CD4+ but not CD8+ TCR diversity rose significantly by C4D1. Patients starting nivolumab less than 1 year after ASCT had lower diversity and were excluded from later analyses.

Libraries were prepared by immunoSEQ multiplex PCR; TCRdb keeps only in-frame clonotypes and omits some of them. The table has some 15,000 clones, 78% seen once. The material sequenced was peripheral blood mononuclear cells (PBMCs), taken before the second cycle of nivolumab. This TCR derives from a human donor with classical Hodgkin lymphoma. The J gene is TRBJ2-5, the V gene TRBV29-1, with D unresolved. The DNA for the CDR3 is TGCAGCGTTGACAGTCAAGAGACCCAGTACTTC. Translation: CSVDSQETQYF.